Here is one TCR beta chain with its context. Clones were read by immunoSEQ multiplex PCR, and TCRdb kept only the in-frame ones, dropping some. The table includes approximately 500,000 clones, roughly nine tenths detected once. The data are from a study of Ad26.COV2.S vaccination and SARS-CoV-2 variants. The treatment was: around 19 received Ad26.COV2.S at low or high dose, single or two shots; about 5 received placebo; per-sample allocation not given. It was on day 63 after the first vaccine or placebo injection that samples were taken. Germline loops: CDR1 MNHNS, CDR2 SASEGT. CDR3 length equals 16 residues. V was cut by 4 bases and J by 2 bases, with 17 bases left in between.

The receptor was isolated from a person between 18 and 60 years old who received the Ad26.COV2.S COVID-19 vaccine or a placebo. The source was peripheral blood, collected in a trial of Ad26.COV2.S vaccine versus placebo. J is TRBJ2-5 and V is TRBV6-1; the D is unclear. CDR3 sequence reads: CASSVWAQTTQETQYF. The CDR3 nucleotides are TGTGCCAGCAGTGTTTGGGCACAAACTACACAAGAGACCCAGTACTTC.